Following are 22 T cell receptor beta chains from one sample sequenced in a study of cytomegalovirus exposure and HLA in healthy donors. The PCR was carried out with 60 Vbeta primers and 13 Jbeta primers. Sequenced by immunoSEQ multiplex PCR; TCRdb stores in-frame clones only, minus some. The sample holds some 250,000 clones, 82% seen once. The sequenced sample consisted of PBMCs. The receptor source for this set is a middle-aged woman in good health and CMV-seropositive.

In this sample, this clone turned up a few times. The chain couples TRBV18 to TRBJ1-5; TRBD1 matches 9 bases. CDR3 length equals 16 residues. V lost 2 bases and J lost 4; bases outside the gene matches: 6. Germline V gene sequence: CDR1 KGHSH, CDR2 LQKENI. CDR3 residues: CASSPSTGGRNQPQHF. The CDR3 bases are TGTGCCAGCTCACCATCTACAGGGGGCAGGAATCAGCCCCAGCATTTT.

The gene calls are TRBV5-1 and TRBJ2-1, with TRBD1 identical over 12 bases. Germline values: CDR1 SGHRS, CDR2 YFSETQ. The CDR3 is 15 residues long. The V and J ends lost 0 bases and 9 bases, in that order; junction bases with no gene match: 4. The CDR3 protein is CASSLVGQGAGEQFF. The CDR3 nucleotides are TGCGCCAGCAGCTTGGTGGGACAGGGGGCAGGTGAGCAGTTCTTC.

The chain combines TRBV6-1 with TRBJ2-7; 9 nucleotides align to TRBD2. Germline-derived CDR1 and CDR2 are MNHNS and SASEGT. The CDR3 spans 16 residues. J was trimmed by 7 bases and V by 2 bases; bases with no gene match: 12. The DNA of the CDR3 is TGTGCCAGCAGTGAAACCCGCGCTAGCGGGGCTGGGGAGCAGTACTTC. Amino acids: CASSETRASGAGEQYF.

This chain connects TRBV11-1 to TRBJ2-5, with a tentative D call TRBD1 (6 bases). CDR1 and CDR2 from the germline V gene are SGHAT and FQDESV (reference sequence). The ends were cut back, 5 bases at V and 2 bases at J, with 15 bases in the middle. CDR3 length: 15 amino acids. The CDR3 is CASSPRTAFQETQYF. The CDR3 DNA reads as TGTGCCAGCAGCCCCCGGACAGCATTTCAAGAGACCCAGTACTTC.

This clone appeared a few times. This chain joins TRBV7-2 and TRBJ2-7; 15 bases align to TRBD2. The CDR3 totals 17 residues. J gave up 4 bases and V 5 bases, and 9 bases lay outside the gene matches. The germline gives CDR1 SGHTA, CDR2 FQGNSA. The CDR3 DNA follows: TGTGCCAGCAGCCCCTGGACTAGCGGGAGGGCGGGGTACGAGCAGTACTTC. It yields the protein CASSPWTSGRAGYEQYF.

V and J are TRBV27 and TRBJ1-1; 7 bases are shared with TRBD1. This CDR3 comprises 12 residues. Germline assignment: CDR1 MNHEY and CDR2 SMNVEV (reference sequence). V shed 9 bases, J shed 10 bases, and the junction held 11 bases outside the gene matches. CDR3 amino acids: CASGRQGLRAFF. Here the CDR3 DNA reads TGTGCCAGTGGAAGACAGGGCCTGAGAGCTTTCTTT.

The CDR3 region has the DNA TGCGCCAGCAGCTTGGCCGGGACAGCTCTTTACGAGCAGTACTTC. Amino acids: CASSLAGTALYEQYF. This rearrangement joins TRBV5-1 to TRBJ2-5; 7 bases line up with TRBD1. Gene TRBJ2-7 matches the end of the DNA better, so the J call may be wrong. This CDR3 is 15 amino acids long. Germline assignment: CDR1 SGHRS and CDR2 YFSETQ.

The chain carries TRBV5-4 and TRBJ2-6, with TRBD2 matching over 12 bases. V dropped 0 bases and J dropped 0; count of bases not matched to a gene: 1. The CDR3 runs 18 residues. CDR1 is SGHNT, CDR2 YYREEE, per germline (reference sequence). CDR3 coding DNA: TGTGCCAGCAGCTTGGGACTAGCGGGGGTCTCTGGGGCCAACGTCCTGACTTTC. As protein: CASSLGLAGVSGANVLTF.

CDR3 in DNA: TGCGCCAGCAGCTTGGGAGGGGGGGGAAACAATGAGCAGTTCTTC. This sequence encodes CASSLGGGGNNEQFF. The chain links TRBV5-1 to TRBJ2-1; tentative D call: TRBD2 (7 bases). The CDR3 covers 15 residues. V was trimmed by 0 bases and J by 5 bases, leaving 12 bases between them. Germline-derived CDR1 and CDR2 are SGHRS and YFSETQ.

In nucleotides, the CDR3 is TGCGCCAGCAGCCAAGAATGGGGCGGGGACACCGGGGAGCTGTTTTTT. Translated: CASSQEWGGDTGELFF. The chain recombines TRBV4-3 with TRBJ2-2, with D perhaps TRBD2 (6 bases). The V gene lost 0 bases and the J gene lost 3 bases, with 11 bases spanning the gap. CDR1 is LGHNA and CDR2 is YSLEER in the germline V gene. The CDR3 totals 16 residues.

The CDR3 reads CASSGTSASFDTQYF. CDR3 in DNA: TGCGCCAGCAGTGGGACTAGCGCTTCGTTCGATACGCAGTATTTT. V and J are TRBV10-1 and TRBJ2-3, with TRBD2 matching 9 bases. The CDR3 totals 15 residues. J was trimmed by 6 bases and V by 4 bases; bases with no gene match: 8. CDR1 is WNHNN and CDR2 is SYGVQD in the germline V gene (reference sequence).

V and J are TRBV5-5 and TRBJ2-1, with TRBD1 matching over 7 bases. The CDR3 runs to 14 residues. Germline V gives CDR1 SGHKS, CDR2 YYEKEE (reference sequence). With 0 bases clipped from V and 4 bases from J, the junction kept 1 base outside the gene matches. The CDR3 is CASSLAGQYNEQFF. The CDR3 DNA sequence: TGTGCCAGCAGCTTGGCGGGACAGTACAATGAGCAGTTCTTC. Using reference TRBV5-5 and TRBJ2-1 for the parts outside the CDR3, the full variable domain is DAGVTQSPTHLIKTRGQQVTLRCSPISGHKSVSWYQQVLGQGPQFIFQYYEKEERGRGNFPDRFSARQFPNYSSELNVNALLLGDSALYLCASSLAGQYNEQFFGPGTRLTVL.

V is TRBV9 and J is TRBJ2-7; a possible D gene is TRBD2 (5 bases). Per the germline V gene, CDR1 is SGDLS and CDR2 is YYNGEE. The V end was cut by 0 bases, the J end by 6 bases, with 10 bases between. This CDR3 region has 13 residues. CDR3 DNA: TGTGCCAGCAGCGTAGACGGGGTGGGCGAGCAGTACTTC. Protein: CASSVDGVGEQYF.

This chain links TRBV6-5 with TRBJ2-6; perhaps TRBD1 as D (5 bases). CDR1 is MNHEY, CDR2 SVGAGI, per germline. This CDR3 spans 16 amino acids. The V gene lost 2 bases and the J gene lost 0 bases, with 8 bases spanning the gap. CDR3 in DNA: TGTGCCAGCAGTTACAGGGGATACTCTGGGGCCAACGTCCTGACTTTC. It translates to CASSYRGYSGANVLTF.

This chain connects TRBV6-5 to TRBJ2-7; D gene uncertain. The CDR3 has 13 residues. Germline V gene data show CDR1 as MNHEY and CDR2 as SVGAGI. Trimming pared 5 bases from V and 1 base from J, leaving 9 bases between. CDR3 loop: CASSPGGSYEQYF. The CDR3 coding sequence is TGTGCCAGCAGTCCAGGTGGATCCTACGAGCAGTACTTC.

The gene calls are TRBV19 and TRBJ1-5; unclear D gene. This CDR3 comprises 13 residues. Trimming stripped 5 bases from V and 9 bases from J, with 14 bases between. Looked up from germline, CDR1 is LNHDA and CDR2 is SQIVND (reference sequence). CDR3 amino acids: CASSAGGGLPQHF. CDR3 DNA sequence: TGTGCCAGTAGTGCCGGAGGCGGTTTGCCCCAGCATTTT.

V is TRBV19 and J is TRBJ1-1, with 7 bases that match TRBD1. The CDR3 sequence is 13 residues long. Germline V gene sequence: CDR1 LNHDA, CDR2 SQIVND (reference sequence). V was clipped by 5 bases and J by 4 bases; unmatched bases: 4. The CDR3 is CASSGTDGTEAFF. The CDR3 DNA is TGTGCCAGTAGTGGGACAGATGGCACTGAAGCTTTCTTT.

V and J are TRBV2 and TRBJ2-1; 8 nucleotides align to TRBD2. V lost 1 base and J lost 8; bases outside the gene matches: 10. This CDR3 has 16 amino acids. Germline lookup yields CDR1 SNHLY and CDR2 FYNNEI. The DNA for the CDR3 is TGTGCCAGCAGTGAAGAGGAGCGGGGGCGGGTTTATGAGCAGTTCTTC. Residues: CASSEEERGRVYEQFF.

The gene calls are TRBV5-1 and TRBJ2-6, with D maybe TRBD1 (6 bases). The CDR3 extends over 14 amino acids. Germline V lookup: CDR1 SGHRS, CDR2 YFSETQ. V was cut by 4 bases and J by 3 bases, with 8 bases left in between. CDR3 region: CASSPRGGANVLTF. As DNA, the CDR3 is TGCGCCAGCAGCCCCAGGGGTGGGGCCAACGTCCTGACTTTC.

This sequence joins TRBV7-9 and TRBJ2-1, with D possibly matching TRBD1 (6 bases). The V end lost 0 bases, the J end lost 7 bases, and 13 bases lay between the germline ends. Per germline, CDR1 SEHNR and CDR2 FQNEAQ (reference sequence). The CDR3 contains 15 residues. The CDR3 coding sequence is TGTGCCAGCAGCTTAGCGGGGGCAAGGGCGAATGAGCAGTTCTTC. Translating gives CASSLAGARANEQFF.

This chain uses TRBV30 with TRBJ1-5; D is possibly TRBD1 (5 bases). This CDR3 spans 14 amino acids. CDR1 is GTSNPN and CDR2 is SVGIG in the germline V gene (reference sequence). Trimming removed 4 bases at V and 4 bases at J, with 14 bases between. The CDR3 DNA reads TGTGCCTGGAAAAATCAGGGTCAAAATCAGCCCCAGCATTTT. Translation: CAWKNQGQNQPQHF. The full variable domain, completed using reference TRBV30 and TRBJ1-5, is SQTIHQWPATLVQPVGSPLSLECTVEGTSNPNLYWYRQAAGRGLQLLFYSVGIGQISSEVPQNLSASRPQDRQFILSSKKLLLSDSGFYLCAWKNQGQNQPQHFGDGTRLSIL.

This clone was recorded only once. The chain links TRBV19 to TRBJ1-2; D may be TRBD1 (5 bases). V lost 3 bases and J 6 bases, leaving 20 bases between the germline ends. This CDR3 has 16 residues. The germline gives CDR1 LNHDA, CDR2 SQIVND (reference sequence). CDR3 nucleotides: TGTGCCAGTAGTATGGCGATGGGCAGCCCGGGGGATGGCTACACCTTC. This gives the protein CASSMAMGSPGDGYTF.